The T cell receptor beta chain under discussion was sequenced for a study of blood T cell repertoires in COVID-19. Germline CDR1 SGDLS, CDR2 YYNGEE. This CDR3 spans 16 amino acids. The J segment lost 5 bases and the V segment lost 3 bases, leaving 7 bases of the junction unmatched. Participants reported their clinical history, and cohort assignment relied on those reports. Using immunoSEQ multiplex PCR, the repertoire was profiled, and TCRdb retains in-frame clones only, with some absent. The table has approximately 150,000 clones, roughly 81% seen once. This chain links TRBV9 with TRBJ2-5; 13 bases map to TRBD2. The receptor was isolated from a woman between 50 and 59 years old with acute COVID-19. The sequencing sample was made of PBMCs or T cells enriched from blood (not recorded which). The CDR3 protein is CASSAGLAGWRETQYF. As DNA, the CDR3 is TGTGCCAGCAGCGCGGGACTAGCGGGATGGCGGGAGACCCAGTACTTC.